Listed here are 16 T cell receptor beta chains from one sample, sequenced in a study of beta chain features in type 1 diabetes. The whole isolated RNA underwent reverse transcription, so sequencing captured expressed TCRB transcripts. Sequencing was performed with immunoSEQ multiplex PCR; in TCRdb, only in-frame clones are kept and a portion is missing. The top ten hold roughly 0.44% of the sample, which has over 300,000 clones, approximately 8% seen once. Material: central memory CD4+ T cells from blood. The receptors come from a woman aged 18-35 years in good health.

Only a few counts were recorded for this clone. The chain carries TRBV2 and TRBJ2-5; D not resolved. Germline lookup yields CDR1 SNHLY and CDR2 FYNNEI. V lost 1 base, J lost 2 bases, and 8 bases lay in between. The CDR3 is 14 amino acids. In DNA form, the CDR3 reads TGTGCCAGCAGTGAAGGATGGCTACAAGAGACCCAGTACTTC. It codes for CASSEGWLQETQYF.

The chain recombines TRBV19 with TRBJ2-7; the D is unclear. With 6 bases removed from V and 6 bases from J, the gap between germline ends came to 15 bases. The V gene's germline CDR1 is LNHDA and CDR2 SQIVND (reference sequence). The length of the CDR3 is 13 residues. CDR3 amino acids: CASRFSPLGEQYF. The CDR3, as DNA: TGTGCCAGTAGATTCAGTCCTTTGGGCGAGCAGTACTTC.

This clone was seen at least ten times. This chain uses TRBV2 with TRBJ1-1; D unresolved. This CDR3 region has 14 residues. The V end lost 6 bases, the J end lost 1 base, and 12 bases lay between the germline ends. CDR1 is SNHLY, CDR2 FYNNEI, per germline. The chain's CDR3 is CASRSDSSNTEAFF. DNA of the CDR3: TGTGCCAGCAGGTCGGACTCCTCGAACACTGAAGCTTTCTTT.

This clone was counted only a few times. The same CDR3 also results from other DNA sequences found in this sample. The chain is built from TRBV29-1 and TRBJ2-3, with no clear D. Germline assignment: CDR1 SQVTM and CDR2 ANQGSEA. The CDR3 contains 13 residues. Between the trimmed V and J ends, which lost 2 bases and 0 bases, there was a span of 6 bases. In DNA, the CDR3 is TGCAGCGTTGAACCCAAGAGCACAGATACGCAGTATTTT. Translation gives CSVEPKSTDTQYF.

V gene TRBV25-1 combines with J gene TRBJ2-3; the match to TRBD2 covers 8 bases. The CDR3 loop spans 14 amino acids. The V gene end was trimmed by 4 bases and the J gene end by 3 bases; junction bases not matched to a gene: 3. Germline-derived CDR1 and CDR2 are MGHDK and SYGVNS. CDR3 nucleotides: TGTGCCAGCAGTGTAGCGGGAAGAACAGATACGCAGTATTTT. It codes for CASSVAGRTDTQYF. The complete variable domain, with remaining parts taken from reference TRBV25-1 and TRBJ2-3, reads EADIYQTPRYLVIGTGKKITLECSQTMGHDKMYWYQQDPGMELHLIHYSYGVNSTEKGDLSSESTVSRIRTEHFPLTLESARPSHTSQYLCASSVAGRTDTQYFGPGTRLTVL.

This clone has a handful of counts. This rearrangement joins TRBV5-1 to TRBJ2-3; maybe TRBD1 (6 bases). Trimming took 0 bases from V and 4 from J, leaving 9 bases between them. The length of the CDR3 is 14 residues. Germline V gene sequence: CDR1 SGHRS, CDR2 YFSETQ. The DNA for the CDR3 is TGCGCCAGCAGCTTGGGACAGGTCCCAGATACGCAGTATTTT. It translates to CASSLGQVPDTQYF.

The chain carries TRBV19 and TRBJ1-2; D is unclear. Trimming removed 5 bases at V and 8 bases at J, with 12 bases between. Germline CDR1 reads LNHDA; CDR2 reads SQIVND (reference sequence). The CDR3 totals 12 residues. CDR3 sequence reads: CASSPRSSGYTF. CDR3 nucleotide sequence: TGTGCCAGTAGTCCGAGGAGTTCCGGCTACACCTTC.

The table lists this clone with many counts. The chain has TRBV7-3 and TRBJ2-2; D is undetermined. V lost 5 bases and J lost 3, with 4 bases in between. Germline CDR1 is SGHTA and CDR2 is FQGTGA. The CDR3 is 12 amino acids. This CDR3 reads CASSTHTGELFF. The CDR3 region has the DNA TGTGCCAGCAGCACGCACACCGGGGAGCTGTTTTTT.

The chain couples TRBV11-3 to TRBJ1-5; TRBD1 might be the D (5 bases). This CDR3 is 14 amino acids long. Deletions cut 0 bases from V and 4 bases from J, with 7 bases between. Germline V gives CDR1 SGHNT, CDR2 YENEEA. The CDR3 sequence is CASSLEPGNQPQHF. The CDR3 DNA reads TGTGCCAGCAGCTTAGAACCAGGGAATCAGCCCCAGCATTTT.

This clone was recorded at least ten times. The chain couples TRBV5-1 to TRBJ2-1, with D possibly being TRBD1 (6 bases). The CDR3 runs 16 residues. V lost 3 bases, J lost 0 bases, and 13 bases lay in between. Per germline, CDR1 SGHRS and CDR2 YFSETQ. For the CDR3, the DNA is TGCGCCAGCAGCTGGGGCCCGACAGGCTCCTACAATGAGCAGTTCTTC. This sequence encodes CASSWGPTGSYNEQFF.

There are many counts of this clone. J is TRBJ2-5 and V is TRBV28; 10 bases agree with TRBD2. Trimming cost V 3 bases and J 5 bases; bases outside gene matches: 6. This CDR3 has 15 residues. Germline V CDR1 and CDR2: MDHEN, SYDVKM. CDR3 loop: CASSFASGSLETQYF. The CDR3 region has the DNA TGTGCCAGCAGTTTTGCTAGCGGGAGTCTGGAGACCCAGTACTTC.

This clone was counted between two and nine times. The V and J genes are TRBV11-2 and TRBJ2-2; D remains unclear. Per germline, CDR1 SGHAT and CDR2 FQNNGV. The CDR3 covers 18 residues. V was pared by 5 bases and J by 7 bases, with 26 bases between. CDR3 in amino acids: CASSLPPQFTGMSGELFF. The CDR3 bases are TGTGCCAGCAGCCTTCCACCCCAGTTTACCGGCATGAGCGGGGAGCTGTTTTTT. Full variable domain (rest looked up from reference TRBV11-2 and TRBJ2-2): EAGVAQSPRYKIIEKRQSVAFWCNPISGHATLYWYQQILGQGPKLLIQFQNNGVVDDSQLPKDRFSAERLKGVDSTLKIQPAKLEDSAVYLCASSLPPQFTGMSGELFFGEGSRLTVL.

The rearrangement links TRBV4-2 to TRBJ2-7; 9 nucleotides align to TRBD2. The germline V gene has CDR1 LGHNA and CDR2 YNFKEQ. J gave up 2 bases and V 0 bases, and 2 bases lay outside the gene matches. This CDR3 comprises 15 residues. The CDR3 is CASSQDASGAYEQYF. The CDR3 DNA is TGTGCCAGCAGCCAAGATGCTAGCGGGGCCTACGAGCAGTACTTC.

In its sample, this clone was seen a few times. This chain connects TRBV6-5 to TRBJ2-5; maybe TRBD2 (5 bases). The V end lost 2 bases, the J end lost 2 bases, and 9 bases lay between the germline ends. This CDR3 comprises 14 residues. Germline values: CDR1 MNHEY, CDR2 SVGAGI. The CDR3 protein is CASSYRSGQETQYF. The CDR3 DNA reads TGTGCCAGCAGTTACCGAAGCGGACAAGAGACCCAGTACTTC.

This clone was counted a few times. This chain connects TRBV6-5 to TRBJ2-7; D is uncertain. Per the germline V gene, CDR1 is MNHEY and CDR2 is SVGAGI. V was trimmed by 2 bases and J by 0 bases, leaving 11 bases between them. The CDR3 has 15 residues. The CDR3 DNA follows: TGTGCCAGCAGTTACGTAGCTGGAATCTCCTACGAGCAGTACTTC. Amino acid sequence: CASSYVAGISYEQYF.

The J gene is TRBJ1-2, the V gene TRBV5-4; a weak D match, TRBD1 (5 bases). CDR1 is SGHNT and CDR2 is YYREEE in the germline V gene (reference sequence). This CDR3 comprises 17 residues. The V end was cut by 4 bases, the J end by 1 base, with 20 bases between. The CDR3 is CASSQTGTPLFNYGYTF. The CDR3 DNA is TGTGCCAGCAGCCAAACCGGGACTCCCCTTTTTAACTATGGCTACACCTTC.